This T cell receptor beta chain was recovered during a study of blood T cells in healthy people across ages. Study observations and caveats: Per-million-T-cell TCR beta diversity fell roughly linearly with age. Versus aged donors, long-lived donors had higher diversity and more naive CD4+ cells.

Regarding this clonotype: The target antigen is unknown. One end of the junction fails to match germline, which may point to a read error.

CDR1 and CDR2 (germline): MGHRA, YSYEKL. The CDR3 runs 14 residues. A J-beta primer mix and a sample-barcoded 5' primer were used in a second PCR of about 7 to 12 cycles. TCRdb processed the 5' RACE reads anew with MiXCR; each CDR3 protein has one entry. The sample yields about 2 million distinct CDR3 sequences, around half seen once. The sequence was collected from a woman in her forties in good health. The sequencing input was blood. The V gene is TRBV4-1, the J gene TRBJ2-5; no clear D gene. The CDR3 coding sequence is TGCGCCAGCGGCCAAGTCGGGCAGGAAGAGACCCAGTACTTC. Its protein product is CASGQVGQEETQYF.